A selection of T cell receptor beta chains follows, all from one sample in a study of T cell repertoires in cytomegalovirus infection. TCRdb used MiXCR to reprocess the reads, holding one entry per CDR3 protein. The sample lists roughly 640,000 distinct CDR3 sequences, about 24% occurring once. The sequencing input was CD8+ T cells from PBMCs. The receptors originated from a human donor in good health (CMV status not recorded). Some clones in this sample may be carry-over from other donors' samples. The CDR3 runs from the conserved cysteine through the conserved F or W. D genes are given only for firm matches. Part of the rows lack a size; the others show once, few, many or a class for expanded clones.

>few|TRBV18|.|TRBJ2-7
TGTGCCAGCTCACCAGAGGGACATAATAGACCCTACGAGCAGTACTTC
CASSPEGHNRPYEQYF
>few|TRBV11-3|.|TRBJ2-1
TGTGCCAGCAGCGCCGGGACCTCATTCACTGAGCAGTTCTTC
CASSAGTSFTEQFF
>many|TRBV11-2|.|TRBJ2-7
TGTGCCAGCAGCCCCATCGGACAGCTTTCCTACGAGCAGTACTTC
CASSPIGQLSYEQYF
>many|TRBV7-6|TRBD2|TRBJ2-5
TGTGCCAGCAGCTTGGGTGCGGGGGGGCCTTGGGAGACCCAGTACTTC
CASSLGAGGPWETQYF
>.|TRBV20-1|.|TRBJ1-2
TGCAGTGCTAGATCTCCGACAGCGGCAAGCTATGGCTACACCTTC
CSARSPTAASYGYTF
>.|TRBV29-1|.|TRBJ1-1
TGCACCTGGACCCCTCTGGTGAACACTGAAGCTTTCTTT
CTWTPLVNTEAFF
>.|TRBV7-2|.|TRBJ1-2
TGTGCCAACAGCCAGGGACTGACCTATGGCTACACCTTC
CANSQGLTYGYTF
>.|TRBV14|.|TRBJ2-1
TGTGCCAGCAGCCAAGATCGCAGACCCAGCTCCTACAATGAGCAGTTCTTC
CASSQDRRPSSYNEQFF
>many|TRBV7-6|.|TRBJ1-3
TGTGCCAGCAGCCCTTCTGGAGGGTCTGGAAACACCATATATTTT
CASSPSGGSGNTIYF
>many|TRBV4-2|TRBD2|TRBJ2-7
TGTGCCAGCAGGAGCGGCGGGGGAAACTCCTACGAGCAGTACTTC
CASRSGGGNSYEQYF
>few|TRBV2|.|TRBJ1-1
TGTGCTAGCACCCCCCTGACAAGCATGAACACTGAAGCTTTCTTT
CASTPLTSMNTEAFF
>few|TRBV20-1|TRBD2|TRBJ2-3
TGCAGTGCCATAGCGGGGGGGAGCACAGATACGCAGTATTTT
CSAIAGGSTDTQYF
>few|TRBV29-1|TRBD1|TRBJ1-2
TGCAGCGTCCATGAGACAGGGGAAGGCTACACCTTC
CSVHETGEGYTF
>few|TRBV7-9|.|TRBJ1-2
TGTGCCAGCAGCCCCTCCTCGAGCTTCTATGGCTACACCTTC
CASSPSSSFYGYTF
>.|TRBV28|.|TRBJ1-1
TGTGCCAGCAGTGACAGGAGGGGGGGGAGCACTGAAGCTTTCTTT
CASSDRRGGSTEAFF
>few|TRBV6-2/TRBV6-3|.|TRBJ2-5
TGTGCCAGCGGCAACGCACAAGAGACCCAGTACTTC
CASGNAQETQYF
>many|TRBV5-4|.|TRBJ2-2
TGTGCCAGCAGCTTGGGGTCAGGACCCCGCGGGGAGCTGTTTTTT
CASSLGSGPRGELFF
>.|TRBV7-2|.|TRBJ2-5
TGTGCCAGCAGCTACGAACCAGCTTATGGGACCCAGTACTTC
CASSYEPAYGTQYF
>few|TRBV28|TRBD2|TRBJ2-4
TGTGCCAGCAGTCCGGGGACTGGGGGGGTCAAAAACATTCAGTACTTC
CASSPGTGGVKNIQYF
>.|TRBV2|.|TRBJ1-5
TGTGCCAGCAGTTCAAATCACGGAAATCAGCCCCAGCATTTT
CASSSNHGNQPQHF
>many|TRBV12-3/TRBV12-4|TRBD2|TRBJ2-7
TGTGCCAGCAGCACCCTAGCGGGGGGGCCCTACGAGCAGTACTTC
CASSTLAGGPYEQYF
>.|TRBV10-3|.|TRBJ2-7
TGTGCCATCAGGAGGTGGGAGGGGGACTCCTACGAGCAGTACTTC
CAIRRWEGDSYEQYF
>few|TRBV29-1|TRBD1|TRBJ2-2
TGCAGCGTTGGCCACCCAGACAGGGGGCCCGGGGAGCTGTTTTTT
CSVGHPDRGPGELFF
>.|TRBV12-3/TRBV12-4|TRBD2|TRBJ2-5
TGTGCCAGCACTCCGGGGGGAGCGGGGATAGGCCAAGAGACCCAGTACTTC
CASTPGGAGIGQETQYF
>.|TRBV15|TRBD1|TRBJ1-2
TGTGCCACCAGCGGAAAACAGGGGGAACGTTTCCCCTATGGCTACACCTTC
CATSGKQGERFPYGYTF
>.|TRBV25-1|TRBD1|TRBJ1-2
TGTGCCAGCAGTGGATGGACAGGGACTAACTATGGCTACACCTTC
CASSGWTGTNYGYTF
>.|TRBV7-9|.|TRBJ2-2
TGTGCCAGCAGCCCCTTAGGCGGGGGACAGAACACCGGGGAGCTGTTTTTT
CASSPLGGGQNTGELFF
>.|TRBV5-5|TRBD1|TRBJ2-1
TGTGCCAGCAGCCTACTCGGGACAGCTTCGTATGAGCAGTTCTTC
CASSLLGTASYEQFF
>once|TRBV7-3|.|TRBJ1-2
TGTGCCAGCTGGGGTGGGGGGGCAAGGGGCTACACCTTC
CASWGGGARGYTF
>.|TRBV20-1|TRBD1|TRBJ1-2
TGCAGTGCGACCAATACCCGGGACAGGGGGACTATTGACTATGGCTACACCTTC
CSATNTRDRGTIDYGYTF
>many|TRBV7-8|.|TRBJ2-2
TGTGCCAGCAGCCCGCGGCGGCAGACGAACACCGGGGAGCTGTTTTTT
CASSPRRQTNTGELFF
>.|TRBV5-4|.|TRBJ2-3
TGTGCCAGCAGCCGACGGACCGAGCGTGGGTCAGATACGCAGTATTTT
CASSRRTERGSDTQYF
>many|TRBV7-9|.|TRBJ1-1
TGTGCCAGCAGTTTTACAGGGACCGAAGCTTTCTTT
CASSFTGTEAFF
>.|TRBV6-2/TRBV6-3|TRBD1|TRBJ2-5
TGTGCCAGCAGTTCTACCGGGACAGGGACGCGGGAGACCCAGTACTTC
CASSSTGTGTRETQYF
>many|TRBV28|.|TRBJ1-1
TGTGCTAGTGGTCGGGGCACTGAAGCTTTCTTT
CASGRGTEAFF
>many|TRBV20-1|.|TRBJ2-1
TGCAGTGCTAGAGACCCCCTTGGGGGGAACAATGAGCAGTTCTTC
CSARDPLGGNNEQFF
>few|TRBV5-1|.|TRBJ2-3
TGCGCCAGCAGCTTGGTAGCCGGGAAGAGCACAGATACGCAGTATTTT
CASSLVAGKSTDTQYF
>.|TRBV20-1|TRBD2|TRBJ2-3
TGCAGTGCGCCCATTCTAGCGGACGGTGTATCTGATACGCAGTATTTT
CSAPILADGVSDTQYF
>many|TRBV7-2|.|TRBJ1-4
TGTGCCAGCACCCCCTGGGAGGGCCCTAATGAAAAACTGTTTTTT
CASTPWEGPNEKLFF
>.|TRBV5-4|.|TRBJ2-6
TGTGCCAGCGGAACTCTCCAGGGAGCCAACGTCCTGACTTTC
CASGTLQGANVLTF
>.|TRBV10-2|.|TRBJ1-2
TGCGCCAGCAGTGGCCCGGACAGCCCCCGAGCTAACTATGGCTACACCTTC
CASSGPDSPRANYGYTF
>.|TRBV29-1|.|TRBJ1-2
TGCAGCGTTGGGGGCGGGGGCTACACCTTC
CSVGGGGYTF
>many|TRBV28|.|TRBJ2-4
TGTGCCAGCAGCTCCCACAGGGACACTGTAGCCAAAAACATTCAGTACTTC
CASSSHRDTVAKNIQYF
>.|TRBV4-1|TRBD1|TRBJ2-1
TGCGCCAGCAGCCCGGGACAGGGATACTACAATGAGCAGTTCTTC
CASSPGQGYYNEQFF
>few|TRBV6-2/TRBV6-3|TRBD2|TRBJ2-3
TGTGCCAGCAGTTACGTCTTACCGATAGCGGGGGCCAAGATGATTAGCACAGATACGCAGTATTTT
CASSYVLPIAGAKMISTDTQYF
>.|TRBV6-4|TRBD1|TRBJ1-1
TGTGCCAGCAGACCCAGGGGGGTTTACACTGAAGCTTTCTTT
CASRPRGVYTEAFF
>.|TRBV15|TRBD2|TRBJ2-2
TGTGCCACCAGCACTAGCGGGGTTTTCACCGGGGAGCTGTTTTTT
CATSTSGVFTGELFF
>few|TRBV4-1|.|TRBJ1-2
TGCGCCAGCAGCCAAGACGACACAGGGCCCACCTATGGCTACACCTTC
CASSQDDTGPTYGYTF
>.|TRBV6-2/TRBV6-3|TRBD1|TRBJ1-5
TGTGCCAGCAGTCCCAGGACAGGGCATCAGCCCCAGCATTTT
CASSPRTGHQPQHF
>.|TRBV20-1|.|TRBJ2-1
TGCAGTGTTAGAGATTTGAGACATTTTGAACTTAATGAGCAGTTCTTC
CSVRDLRHFELNEQFF
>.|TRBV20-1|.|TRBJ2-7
TGCAGTGCTAGACCCAGGGATTTTTACGAGCAGTACTTC
CSARPRDFYEQYF
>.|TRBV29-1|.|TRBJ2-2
TGCAGCGCTGAGGGACAGAACACCGGGGAGCTGTTTTTT
CSAEGQNTGELFF
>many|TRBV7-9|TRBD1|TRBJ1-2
TGTGCCAGCAGCTTGTCCTCGGGACAGAGGACTTTCTATGGCTACACCTTC
CASSLSSGQRTFYGYTF
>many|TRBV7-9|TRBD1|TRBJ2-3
TGTGCCAGCAGCTCTAAGGGGGCCCCAGATACGCAGTATTTT
CASSSKGAPDTQYF
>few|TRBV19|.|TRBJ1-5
TGTGCCAGTACCCCGACAGGAGGTGGCAATCAGCCCCAGCATTTT
CASTPTGGGNQPQHF
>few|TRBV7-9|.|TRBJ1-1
TGTGCCAGCAGCCCGCCGGGGAAGATGAACACTGAAGCTTTCTTT
CASSPPGKMNTEAFF